This record concerns one TCR beta chain sequence. Trimming removed 0 bases at V and 4 bases at J, with 9 bases between. There are 14 residues in the CDR3. The germline gives CDR1 MGHRA, CDR2 YSYEKL. Sequencing was performed with immunoSEQ multiplex PCR; in TCRdb, only in-frame clones are kept and a portion is missing. The sample consists of hundreds of thousands of clones, 87% of them appearing once. The data were obtained in a study of blood T cell repertoires in COVID-19. Sequenced: PBMCs or T cells enriched from blood (not recorded which). The clonotype originates from a woman aged 25 to 39 who had recovered from COVID-19. The rearrangement links TRBV4-1 to TRBJ1-1; no clear D. CDR3 DNA sequence: TGCGCCAGCAGCCAAGATCTTCGAGGCACTGAAGCTTTCTTT. Translation gives CASSQDLRGTEAFF.